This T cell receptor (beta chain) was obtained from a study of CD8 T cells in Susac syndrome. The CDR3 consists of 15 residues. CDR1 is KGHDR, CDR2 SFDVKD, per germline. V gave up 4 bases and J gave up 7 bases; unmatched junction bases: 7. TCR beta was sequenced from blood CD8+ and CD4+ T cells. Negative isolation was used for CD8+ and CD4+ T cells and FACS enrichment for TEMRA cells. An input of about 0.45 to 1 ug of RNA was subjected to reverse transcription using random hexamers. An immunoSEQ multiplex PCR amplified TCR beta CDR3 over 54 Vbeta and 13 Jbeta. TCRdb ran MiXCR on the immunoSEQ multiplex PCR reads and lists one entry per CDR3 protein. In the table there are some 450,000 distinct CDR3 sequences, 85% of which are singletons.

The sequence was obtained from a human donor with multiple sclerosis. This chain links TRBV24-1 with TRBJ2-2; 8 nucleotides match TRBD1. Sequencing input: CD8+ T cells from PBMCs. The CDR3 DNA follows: TGTGCCACCAGTGACAGGGGGCGCGAGGTCGGGGAGCTGTTTTTT. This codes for CATSDRGREVGELFF.